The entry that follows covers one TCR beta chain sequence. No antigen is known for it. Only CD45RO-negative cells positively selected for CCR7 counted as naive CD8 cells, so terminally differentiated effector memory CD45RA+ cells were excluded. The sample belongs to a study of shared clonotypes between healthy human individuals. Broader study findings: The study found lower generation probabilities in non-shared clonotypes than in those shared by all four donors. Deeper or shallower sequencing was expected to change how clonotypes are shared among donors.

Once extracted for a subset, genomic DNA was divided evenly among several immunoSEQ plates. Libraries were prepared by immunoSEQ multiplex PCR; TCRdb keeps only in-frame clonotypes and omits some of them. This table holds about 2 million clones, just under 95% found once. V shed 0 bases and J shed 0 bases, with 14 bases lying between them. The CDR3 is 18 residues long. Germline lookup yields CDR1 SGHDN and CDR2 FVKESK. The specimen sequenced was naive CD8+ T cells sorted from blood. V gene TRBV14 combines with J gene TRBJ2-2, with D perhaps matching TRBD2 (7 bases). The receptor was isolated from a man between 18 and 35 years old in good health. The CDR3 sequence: CASSQEWGGAPNTGELFF. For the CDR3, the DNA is TGTGCCAGCAGCCAAGAGTGGGGGGGCGCTCCGAACACCGGGGAGCTGTTTTTT.